The T cell receptor beta chain under discussion was sequenced for a study of blood T cell repertoires in COVID-19. Study-level background: COVID-19 samples from acute and convalescent phases originated in the United States, Italy and Spain.

Methods used by the authors: Amplified reference gene primers provided the basis for estimating nucleated cell counts. Assay used: immunoSEQ multiplex PCR; TCRdb lists only in-frame clones, some missing. That table supplies the V and J calls and clone size; D and trimming were determined from the DNA. The sample includes about 46,000 clones, 70% to 90% of them seen just once. From germline, CDR1 is MGHRA and CDR2 YSYEKL. V lost 1 base, J lost 1 base, and 13 bases lay in between. The CDR3 spans 16 residues. The sample taken for sequencing was peripheral blood. The TCR comes from a man aged 55-75 years with acute or convalescent COVID-19. This chain connects TRBV4-1 to TRBJ1-1, with D possibly being TRBD1 (5 bases). This chain's CDR3 is CASSQAETEENTEAFF. The CDR3 DNA reads TGCGCCAGCAGCCAAGCTGAGACAGAGGAGAACACTGAAGCTTTCTTT.